This is a list of T cell receptor beta chains from one sample in a study of cytomegalovirus exposure and HLA in healthy donors. TCRdb's table, derived via immunoSEQ multiplex PCR, lists solely in-frame clones and lacks some. The table lists under 150,000 clones, 70% to 90% of them singletons. Sample: PBMCs. These receptors originate from a boy aged 5-17 years in good health and CMV-seronegative. Both conserved end residues are part of each CDR3. A D gene is named only where the DNA matches it firmly. Size tells how often a clone was seen (once, few, many) or the class of an expanded clone, and some rows leave it out.

v_call,d_call,j_call,clone_size,cdr3_nt,cdr3_aa
TRBV6-5,TRBD1,TRBJ2-2,.,TGTGCCAGCAGCCTGGACAGGGCGTTCGCCGGGGAGCTGTTTTTT,CASSLDRAFAGELFF
TRBV4-3,TRBD1,TRBJ2-3,.,TGCGCCAGCAGCCTAACAGGGGGCGCAGATACGCAGTATTTT,CASSLTGGADTQYF
TRBV4-3,.,TRBJ1-2,.,TGCGCCAGCAGCCAAGTGTCGGGAACCTATGGCTACACCTTC,CASSQVSGTYGYTF
TRBV9,TRBD1,TRBJ2-2,.,TGTGCCAGCAGCGCAGGGGGTGGAACCGGGGAGCTGTTTTTT,CASSAGGGTGELFF
TRBV11-3,.,TRBJ2-3,.,TGTGCCAGCAGCTACTATTCGGATACGCAGTATTTT,CASSYYSDTQYF
TRBV7-2,TRBD1,TRBJ2-7,.,TGTGCCAGCAGCTTAGCGCTCGGACAGGGATACGAGCAGTACTTC,CASSLALGQGYEQYF
TRBV6-6,TRBD2,TRBJ2-1,.,TGTGCCAGCAGTTACTGGACTAGTAAGCCTTACAATGAGCAGTTCTTC,CASSYWTSKPYNEQFF
TRBV15,TRBD2,TRBJ2-5,.,TGTGCCACCAGCAGAGATCAAAGCGGGGGAGAGACCCAGTACTTC,CATSRDQSGGETQYF
TRBV6-6,TRBD1,TRBJ1-1,once,TGTGCCAGCAGTTATTTTTTTGGGACAGAGAACACTGAAGCTTTCTTT,CASSYFFGTENTEAFF
TRBV27,.,TRBJ1-1,.,TGTGCCAGCGGCATCACAAGGAACACTGAAGCTTTCTTT,CASGITRNTEAFF
TRBV19,TRBD2,TRBJ2-7,.,TGTGCCAGTAGTAGGACTAGCGGGGACTACGAGCAGTACTTC,CASSRTSGDYEQYF
TRBV29-1,.,TRBJ2-7,.,TGCAGCGCCGTAGACAGCTACGAGCAGTACTTC,CSAVDSYEQYF
TRBV4-3,.,TRBJ1-1,few,TGCGCCAGCAGCCTATCCACAGGGTCGGACACTGAAGCTTTCTTT,CASSLSTGSDTEAFF